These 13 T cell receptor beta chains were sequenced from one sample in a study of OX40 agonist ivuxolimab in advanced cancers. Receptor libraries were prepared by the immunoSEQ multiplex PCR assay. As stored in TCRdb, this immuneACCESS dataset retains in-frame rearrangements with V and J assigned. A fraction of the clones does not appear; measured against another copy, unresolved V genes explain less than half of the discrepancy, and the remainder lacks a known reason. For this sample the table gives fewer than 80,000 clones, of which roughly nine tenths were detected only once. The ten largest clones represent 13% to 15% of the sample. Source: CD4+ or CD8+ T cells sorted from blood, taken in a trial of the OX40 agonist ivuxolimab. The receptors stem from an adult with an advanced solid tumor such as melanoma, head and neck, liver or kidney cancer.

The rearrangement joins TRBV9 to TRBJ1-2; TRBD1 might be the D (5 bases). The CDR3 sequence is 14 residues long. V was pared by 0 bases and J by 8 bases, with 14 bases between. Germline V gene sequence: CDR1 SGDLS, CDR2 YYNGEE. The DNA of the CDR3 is TGTGCCAGCAGCGTAGAGGGCAGGACATCCGGCTACACCTTC. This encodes CASSVEGRTSGYTF.

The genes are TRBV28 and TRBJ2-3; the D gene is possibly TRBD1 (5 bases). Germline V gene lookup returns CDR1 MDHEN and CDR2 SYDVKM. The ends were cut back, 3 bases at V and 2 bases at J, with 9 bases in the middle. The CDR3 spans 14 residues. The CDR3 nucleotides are TGTGCCAGCAGTTTCTCAGGGCTCACAGATACGCAGTATTTT. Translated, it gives CASSFSGLTDTQYF.

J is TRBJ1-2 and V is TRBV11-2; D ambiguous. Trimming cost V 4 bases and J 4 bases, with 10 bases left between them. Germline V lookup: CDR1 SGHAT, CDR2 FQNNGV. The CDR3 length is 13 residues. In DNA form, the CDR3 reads TGTGCCAGCAGCTCTCCGACCGGCTATGGCTACACCTTC. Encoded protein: CASSSPTGYGYTF.

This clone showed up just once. The CDR3 loop is CASSIRDSTDTQYF. The DNA of the CDR3 is TGTGCCAGTAGTATCAGGGACAGCACAGATACGCAGTATTTT. This chain joins TRBV19 and TRBJ2-3, with D perhaps given as TRBD1 or TRBD2 (5 bases each). Germline CDR1 is LNHDA and CDR2 is SQIVND (reference sequence). V dropped 3 bases and J dropped 0 bases, with 7 bases sitting between them. The CDR3 length is 14 residues.

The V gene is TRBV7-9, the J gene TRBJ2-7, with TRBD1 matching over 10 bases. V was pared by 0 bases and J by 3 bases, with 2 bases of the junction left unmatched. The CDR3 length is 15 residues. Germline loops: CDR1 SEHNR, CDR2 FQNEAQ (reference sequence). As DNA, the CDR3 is TGTGCCAGCAGCTTAGCCGGGACAGGGGACTACGAGCAGTACTTC. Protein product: CASSLAGTGDYEQYF.

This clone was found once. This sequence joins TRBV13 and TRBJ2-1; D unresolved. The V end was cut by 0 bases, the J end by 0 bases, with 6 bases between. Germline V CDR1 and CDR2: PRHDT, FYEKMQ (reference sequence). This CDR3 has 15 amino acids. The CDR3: CASSLGLGSYNEQFF. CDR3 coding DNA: TGTGCCAGCAGCTTAGGCTTGGGCTCCTACAATGAGCAGTTCTTC.

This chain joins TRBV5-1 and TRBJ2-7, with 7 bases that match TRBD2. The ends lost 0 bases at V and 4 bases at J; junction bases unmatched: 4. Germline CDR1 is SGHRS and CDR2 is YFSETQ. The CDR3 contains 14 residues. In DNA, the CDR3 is TGCGCCAGCAGCTTGGACGGGGGGTGGTACGAGCAGTACTTC. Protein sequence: CASSLDGGWYEQYF.

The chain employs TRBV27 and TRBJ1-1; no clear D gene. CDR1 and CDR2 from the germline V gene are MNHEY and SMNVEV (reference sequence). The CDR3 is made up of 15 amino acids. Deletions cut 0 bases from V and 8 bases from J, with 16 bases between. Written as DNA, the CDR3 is TGTGCCAGCAGTTTATCGAGGCGGCCCCCCGCGGAAGCTTTCTTT. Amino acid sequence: CASSLSRRPPAEAFF.

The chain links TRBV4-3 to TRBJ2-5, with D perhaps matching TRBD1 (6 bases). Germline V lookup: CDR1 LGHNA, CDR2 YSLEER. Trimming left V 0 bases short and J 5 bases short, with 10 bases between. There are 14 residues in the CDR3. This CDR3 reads CASSQDPDRETQYF. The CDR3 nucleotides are TGCGCCAGCAGCCAAGATCCCGACAGGGAGACCCAGTACTTC.

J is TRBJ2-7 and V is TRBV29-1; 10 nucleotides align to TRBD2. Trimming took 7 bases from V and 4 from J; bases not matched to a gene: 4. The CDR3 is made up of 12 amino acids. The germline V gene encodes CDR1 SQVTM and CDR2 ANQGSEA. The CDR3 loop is CSAGLANYEQYF. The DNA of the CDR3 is TGCAGCGCGGGACTAGCGAATTACGAGCAGTACTTC.

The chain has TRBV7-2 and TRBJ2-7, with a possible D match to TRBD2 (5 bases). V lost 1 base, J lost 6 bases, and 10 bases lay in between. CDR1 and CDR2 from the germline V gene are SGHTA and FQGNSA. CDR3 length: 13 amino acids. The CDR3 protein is CASSLDGLPEQYF. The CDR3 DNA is TGTGCCAGCAGCTTAGATGGACTTCCCGAGCAGTACTTC.

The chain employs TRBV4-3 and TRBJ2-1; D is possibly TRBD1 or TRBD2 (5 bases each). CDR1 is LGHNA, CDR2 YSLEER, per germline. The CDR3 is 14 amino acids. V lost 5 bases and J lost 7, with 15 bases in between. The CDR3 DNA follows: TGCGCCAGCAGCAATGAGTGGGGGATGAATGAGCAGTTCTTC. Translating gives CASSNEWGMNEQFF.

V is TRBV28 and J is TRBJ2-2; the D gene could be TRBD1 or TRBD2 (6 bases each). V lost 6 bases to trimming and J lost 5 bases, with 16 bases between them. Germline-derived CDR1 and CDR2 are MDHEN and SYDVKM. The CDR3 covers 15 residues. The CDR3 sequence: CASSQLIGGTGELFF. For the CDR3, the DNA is TGTGCCAGCAGCCAACTTATAGGGGGGACCGGGGAGCTGTTTTTT.